The 9 T cell receptor beta chains presented below share a single source sample, sequenced in a study of T cell changes during pregnancy in multiple sclerosis. Sequenced by immunoSEQ multiplex PCR; TCRdb stores in-frame clones only, minus some. The table includes over 15,000 clones, 88% detected once. The sample in question was CD8+ T cells from peripheral blood mononuclear cells, obtained after pregnancy. These TCRs come from a female donor in good health, enrolled as a control in a pregnancy study.

The V and J genes are TRBV7-9 and TRBJ2-2; D might be TRBD2 (5 bases). V shed 3 bases and J shed 2 bases, with 10 bases lying between them. Germline V lookup: CDR1 SEHNR, CDR2 FQNEAQ (reference sequence). The CDR3 contains 15 residues. In nucleotides, the CDR3 is TGTGCCAGCAGCTTCCCGGGAAGCAACACCGGGGAGCTGTTTTTT. Amino acids: CASSFPGSNTGELFF.

The chain is built from TRBV7-6 and TRBJ2-3; D remains ambiguous. Germline V gives CDR1 SGHVS, CDR2 FNYEAQ. The CDR3 loop spans 15 amino acids. V was trimmed by 1 base and J by 2 bases, leaving 10 bases between them. CDR3 region: CASSLVGLSTDTQYF. The DNA for the CDR3 is TGTGCCAGCAGCTTAGTTGGGCTTTCCACAGATACGCAGTATTTT. The complete variable domain, with remaining parts taken from reference TRBV7-6 and TRBJ2-3, reads GAGVSQSPRYKVTKRGQDVALRCDPISGHVSLYWYRQALGQGPEFLTYFNYEAQQDKSGLPNDRFSAERPEGSISTLTIQRTEQRDSAMYRCASSLVGLSTDTQYFGPGTRLTVL.

This chain links TRBV19 with TRBJ1-4; D is uncertain. With 3 bases removed from V and 2 bases from J, the gap between germline ends came to 10 bases. CDR1 and CDR2 from the germline V gene are LNHDA and SQIVND (reference sequence). The CDR3 totals 15 residues. The CDR3 region is CASSIRQTTNEKLFF. In nucleotides, the CDR3 is TGTGCCAGTAGTATCAGGCAGACCACTAATGAAAAACTGTTTTTT.

V usage is TRBV28 and J usage is TRBJ1-6; D is uncertain. V dropped 2 bases and J dropped 11 bases, with 7 bases sitting between them. The CDR3 spans 12 residues. Germline V CDR1 and CDR2: MDHEN, SYDVKM. The CDR3 region has the DNA TGTGCCAGCAGTTTAGAGGGAGCACCCCTCCACTTT. Amino acid sequence: CASSLEGAPLHF.

The V and J genes are TRBV5-4 and TRBJ2-7, with 12 bases identical to TRBD2. V was pared by 3 bases and J by 1 base, with 2 bases of the junction left unmatched. CDR3 length: 15 amino acids. Germline V gene lookup returns CDR1 SGHNT and CDR2 YYREEE (reference sequence). The CDR3 is CASSYLAGGSYEQYF. The CDR3 DNA follows: TGTGCCAGCAGCTACCTAGCGGGGGGGTCCTACGAGCAGTACTTC. The complete variable domain, with remaining parts taken from reference TRBV5-4 and TRBJ2-7, reads ETGVTQSPTHLIKTRGQQVTLRCSSQSGHNTVSWYQQALGQGPQFIFQYYREEENGRGNFPPRFSGLQFPNYSSELNVNALELDDSALYLCASSYLAGGSYEQYFGPGTRLTVT.

The chain joins TRBV7-3 to TRBJ1-1; 8 nucleotides line up with TRBD1. With V trimmed by 3 bases and J by 1 base, 1 base remained unmatched. Germline V lookup: CDR1 SGHTA, CDR2 FQGTGA. The CDR3 is 14 amino acids. Here the CDR3 DNA reads TGTGCCAGCAGCTTGGACAGGGAGAACACTGAAGCTTTCTTT. Translating it yields CASSLDRENTEAFF.

The chain links TRBV27 to TRBJ1-6; 8 positions agree with TRBD1. V shed 7 bases, J shed 8 bases, and the junction held 7 bases outside the gene matches. CDR3 size: 14 residues. Germline V gene data show CDR1 as MNHEY and CDR2 as SMNVEV (reference sequence). The CDR3 sequence is CASKIDRGYSPLHF. The CDR3 nucleotides read TGTGCCAGCAAAATAGACAGGGGTTATTCACCCCTCCACTTT.

V and J are TRBV9 and TRBJ1-1; 7 bases line up with TRBD1. CDR3 length: 16 residues. After removal of 3 bases from V and 1 base from J, the junction contained 9 bases not matched to a gene. CDR1 SGDLS and CDR2 YYNGEE come from the germline V gene. For the CDR3, the DNA is TGTGCCAGCAGCGACCCCCGGGACAGACAGAACACTGAAGCTTTCTTT. This sequence encodes CASSDPRDRQNTEAFF.

V is TRBV6-1 and J is TRBJ2-3; 12 nucleotides line up with TRBD2. Germline V gene data show CDR1 as MNHNS and CDR2 as SASEGT. Trimming took 5 bases from V and 5 from J; bases not matched to a gene: 5. The CDR3 loop spans 15 amino acids. CDR3 nucleotide sequence: TGTGCCAGCAGTCCACTAGCGGGGGGAGGAGATACGCAGTATTTT. It encodes CASSPLAGGGDTQYF.